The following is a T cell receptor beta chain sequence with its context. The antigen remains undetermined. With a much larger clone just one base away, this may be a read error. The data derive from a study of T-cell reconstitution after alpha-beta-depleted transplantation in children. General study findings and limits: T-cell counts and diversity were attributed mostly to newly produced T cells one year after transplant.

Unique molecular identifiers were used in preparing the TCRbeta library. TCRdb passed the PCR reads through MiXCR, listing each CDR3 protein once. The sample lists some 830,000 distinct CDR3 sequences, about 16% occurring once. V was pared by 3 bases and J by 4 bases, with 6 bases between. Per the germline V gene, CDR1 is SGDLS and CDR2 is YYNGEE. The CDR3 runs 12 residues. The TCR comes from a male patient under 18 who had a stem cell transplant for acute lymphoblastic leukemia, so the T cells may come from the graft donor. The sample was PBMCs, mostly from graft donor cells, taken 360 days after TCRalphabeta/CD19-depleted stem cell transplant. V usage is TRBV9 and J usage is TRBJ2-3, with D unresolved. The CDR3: CASSAGSDTQYF. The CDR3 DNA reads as TGTGCCAGCAGCGCAGGATCAGATACGCAGTATTTT.